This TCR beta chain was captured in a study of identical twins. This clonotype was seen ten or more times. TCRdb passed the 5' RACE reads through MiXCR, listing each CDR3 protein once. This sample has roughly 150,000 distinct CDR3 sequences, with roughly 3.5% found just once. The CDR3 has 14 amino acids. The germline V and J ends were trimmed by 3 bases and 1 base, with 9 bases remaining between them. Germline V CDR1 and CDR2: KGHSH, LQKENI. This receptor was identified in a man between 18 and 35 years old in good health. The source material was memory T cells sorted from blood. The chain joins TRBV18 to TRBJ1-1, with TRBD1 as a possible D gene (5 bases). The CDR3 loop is CASSPGAPNTEAFF. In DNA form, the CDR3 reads TGTGCCAGCTCACCCGGGGCCCCGAACACTGAAGCTTTCTTT.